Listed here is a single TCR beta chain. Antigen unknown. V was clipped by 4 bases and J by 2 bases; unmatched bases: 3. The CDR3 length is 15 residues. CDR1 and CDR2 (germline): DFQATT, SNEGSKA (reference sequence). This entry belongs to a study of response to subunit inactivated influenza vaccine. TCRdb used MiXCR to reprocess the RT-PCR reads, holding one entry per CDR3 protein. The table shows approximately 310,000 distinct CDR3 sequences, with just over 20% occurring only once. Findings and caveats of the study: New T cells are recruited in small numbers by each seasonal influenza vaccination, according to the authors' suggestion.

This chain joins TRBV20-1 and TRBJ2-3; TRBD2 aligns across 13 bases. The TCR sequence derives from a man aged 45 to 75 who received an inactivated influenza vaccine. The specimen was PBMCs from blood, collected approximately 22 months after vaccination. The CDR3 DNA follows: TGCAGTGCTACGGGACTAGCGGGGACCACAGATACGCAGTATTTT. Protein product: CSATGLAGTTDTQYF.